This T cell receptor (beta chain) originates from a study of blood T cell repertoires in COVID-19. As for the study in general: PBMCs, B-cell-depleted T cells, or T cells provided the cDNA or gDNA that made up the material.

CDR1 is LGHNT and CDR2 is FRNRAP in the germline V gene. This CDR3 is built from 17 residues. Trimming at V came to 6 bases and at J to 1 base, leaving 9 bases not matched to a gene. Original methodology: Researchers report that nucleated cell counts were estimated from reference gene primer amplification. Data came from immunoSEQ multiplex PCR; TCRdb stores just in-frame clones and leaves some out. V, J and clone size derive from that table, while D and trimming were established from the DNA sequence. In the table there are around 68,000 clones, roughly 84% of which are singletons. Material: peripheral blood. The receptor was derived from a middle-aged man with active COVID-19. This rearrangement joins TRBV12-5 to TRBJ1-5; 10 bases agree with TRBD1. DNA for the CDR3: TGTGCTAGTGGATATTTTCCGGGACAGGGGAGCAATCAGCCCCAGCATTTT. Translation gives CASGYFPGQGSNQPQHF.